This T cell receptor beta chain was captured in a study of shared clonotypes between healthy human individuals. This CDR3 is 16 amino acids long. Germline V gives CDR1 SGDLS, CDR2 YYNGEE. With 0 bases removed from V and 0 bases from J, the gap between germline ends came to 11 bases. Some clones are missing from TCRdb's copy, which holds only in-frame ones; the method was immunoSEQ multiplex PCR. This sample yields millions of clones, of which around 94% are seen a single time; 0.11% to 0.15% belongs to the top ten. This rearrangement joins TRBV9 to TRBJ2-3; possible D gene TRBD1, 7 bases. The origin of this receptor is a man aged 18 to 29 in good health. The sample consisted of naive CD4+ T cells sorted from blood. This sample's subset: CD45RA+ positively selected. This chain's CDR3 is CASSVGGDRSTDTQYF. CDR3 nucleotides: TGTGCCAGCAGCGTAGGGGGGGACAGAAGCACAGATACGCAGTATTTT.